One sample yielded the 31 T cell receptor beta chains listed below, sequenced in a study of blood T cell repertoires in COVID-19. Here immunoSEQ multiplex PCR was the method, and the copy in TCRdb shows in-frame clones only, minus some. The data hold hundreds of thousands of clones, with over 65% observed a single time. The sequenced sample consisted of peripheral blood. The receptors here all came from a woman of 80 years or more with acute or convalescent COVID-19.

This clone was recorded a few times. The rearrangement uses TRBV27 and TRBJ2-7, with D tentatively TRBD1 (5 bases). Deletions cut 3 bases from V and 4 bases from J, with 13 bases between. CDR1 is MNHEY and CDR2 is SMNVEV in the germline V gene (reference sequence). This CDR3 comprises 14 residues. CDR3 region: CASSFRAGYYEQYF. The CDR3 nucleotides read TGTGCCAGCAGTTTCAGGGCAGGGTATTACGAGCAGTACTTC.

The chain uses TRBV11-3 and TRBJ2-1, with D hard to call. V dropped 6 bases and J dropped 5 bases, with 11 bases sitting between them. Germline V gene lookup returns CDR1 SGHNT and CDR2 YENEEA. The CDR3 consists of 13 residues. The DNA for the CDR3 is TGTGCCAGCAGTAGCATGATAAACAATGAGCAGTTCTTC. Translated, it gives CASSSMINNEQFF.

The chain has TRBV12-5 and TRBJ1-4; D not resolved. CDR1 and CDR2 (germline): LGHNT, FRNRAP. Trimming stripped 0 bases from V and 5 bases from J, with 16 bases between. The CDR3 consists of 17 residues. The CDR3 bases are TGTGCTAGTGGTTTGGTCACCACATCAAACCAAAATGAAAAACTGTTTTTT. Translating it yields CASGLVTTSNQNEKLFF.

V usage is TRBV5-6 and J usage is TRBJ1-4; D unclear. Trimming took 0 bases from V and 4 from J, leaving 7 bases between them. This CDR3 spans 14 amino acids. Germline CDR1 reads SGHDT; CDR2 reads YYEEEE. The CDR3 DNA follows: TGTGCCAGCAGCTTGGGGCAGTTTAATGAAAAACTGTTTTTT. It translates to CASSLGQFNEKLFF.

As to this clone: Relative to the germline gene, one junction end is altered; a read error may explain this. The same CDR3 can be traced to other DNA sequences in this sample. This chain uses TRBV7-2 with TRBJ1-1; D gene ambiguous. In germline, CDR1 is SGHTA, CDR2 FQGNSA. This CDR3 region has 14 residues. The CDR3 here is CASSFNTVNTEAFF. The DNA for the CDR3 is TGTGCTAGCAGCTTTAATACAGTGAACACTGAAGCTTTCTTT.

This clone was seen a few times. The CDR3 DNA reads TGTGCCAGCAGTTACGAGATCAACACCGGGGAGCTGTTTTTT. Translating gives CASSYEINTGELFF. J is TRBJ2-2 and V is TRBV6-5; D remains unclear. The CDR3 is 14 amino acids. Deletions cut 2 bases from V and 2 bases from J, with 6 bases between. Germline CDR1 MNHEY, CDR2 SVGAGI.

J is TRBJ2-7 and V is TRBV7-2; a weak D match, TRBD1 (6 bases). Deletions cut 4 bases from V and 7 bases from J, with 11 bases between. The CDR3 consists of 12 residues. CDR1 is SGHTA and CDR2 is FQGNSA in the germline V gene. The DNA of the CDR3 is TGTGCCAGCAGCTCAGGGGTGGGGGAGCAGTACTTC. As protein: CASSSGVGEQYF.

The V and J genes are TRBV27 and TRBJ1-4; 8 nucleotides match TRBD1. The CDR3 runs to 15 residues. Germline trimming cut 4 bases from V and 7 bases from J; bases unmatched to any gene: 8. The germline CDR1 and CDR2 sequences are MNHEY and SMNVEV (reference sequence). As DNA, the CDR3 is TGTGCCAGCAGTTCGAACAGGGGGTACGGTGAAAAACTGTTTTTT. The encoded protein is CASSSNRGYGEKLFF.

This rearrangement joins TRBV29-1 to TRBJ1-4; a weak D match, TRBD1 (5 bases). Germline V CDR1 and CDR2: SQVTM, ANQGSEA. The CDR3 is made up of 19 amino acids. The germline V and J ends were trimmed by 0 bases and 4 bases, with 24 bases remaining between them. As DNA, the CDR3 is TGCAGCGTTGAAGATCTCCCCTCCTCCCCTAGGGACTTTAATGAAAAACTGTTTTTT. It translates to CSVEDLPSSPRDFNEKLFF.

The genes are TRBV12-3 or TRBV12-4 and TRBJ2-1; no clear D gene. The CDR3 loop spans 13 amino acids. Trimming pared 7 bases from V and 0 bases from J, leaving 7 bases between. In DNA form, the CDR3 reads TGTGCCAGCACGCGGAGCTCCTACAATGAGCAGTTCTTC. This encodes CASTRSSYNEQFF.

V gene TRBV4-2 combines with J gene TRBJ2-1; the match to TRBD1 covers 10 bases. With V trimmed by 3 bases and J by 4 bases, 6 bases remained unmatched. The CDR3 has 16 amino acids. Per the germline V gene, CDR1 is LGHNA and CDR2 is YNFKEQ. For the CDR3, the DNA is TGTGCCAGCAGCCAGTCGGACAGGGGGAATTACAATGAGCAGTTCTTC. Translated, it gives CASSQSDRGNYNEQFF.

On this clone itself: Distinct nucleotide sequences in the sample also encode this CDR3. The chain is built from TRBV9 and TRBJ2-3; 7 nucleotides line up with TRBD2. The CDR3 length is 13 residues. Per germline, CDR1 SGDLS and CDR2 YYNGEE. The V segment lost 0 bases and the J segment 5 bases; nucleotides outside the gene matches: 0. CDR3 protein: CASSVGGGDTQYF. As DNA, the CDR3 is TGTGCCAGCAGCGTAGGCGGGGGAGATACGCAGTATTTT.

The chain couples TRBV7-2 to TRBJ2-3; 8 bases align to TRBD2. CDR1 is SGHTA and CDR2 is FQGNSA in the germline V gene. The CDR3 extends over 16 amino acids. Trimming removed 2 bases from V and 6 bases from J; junction bases left unmatched: 10. The CDR3 DNA is TGTGCCAGCAGCTTATATCGGGGGGGGTTTGGTGATACGCAGTATTTT. Translation: CASSLYRGGFGDTQYF.

The genes are TRBV10-2 and TRBJ2-7, with TRBD1 identical over 7 bases. CDR1 is WSHSY and CDR2 is SAAADI in the germline V gene. The CDR3 totals 18 residues. V was clipped by 3 bases and J by 6 bases; unmatched bases: 20. For the CDR3, the DNA is TGCGCCAGCAGTGAAGGGGTGGGACAGCTATCTCGAGGTCGCGAGCAGTACTTC. It codes for CASSEGVGQLSRGREQYF.

The genes are TRBV2 and TRBJ1-3; 7 nucleotides match TRBD1. Germline CDR1 SNHLY, CDR2 FYNNEI. V gave up 10 bases and J gave up 4 bases; unmatched junction bases: 7. The CDR3 is 13 residues long. The CDR3 reads CATLRDRGNTIYF. The CDR3 DNA reads TGTGCCACCCTCCGGGACAGAGGAAACACCATATATTTT.

The V and J genes are TRBV3-1 (or the pseudogene TRBV3-2) and TRBJ2-7; TRBD2 aligns across 12 bases. Unmatched junction bases numbered 3, after V lost 5 bases and J lost 1 base. CDR1 and CDR2 (germline): LGHDT, YNNKEL (reference sequence). This CDR3 comprises 15 residues. The CDR3 sequence is CASSRGTSGSYEQYF. The DNA for the CDR3 is TGTGCCAGCAGCAGGGGGACTAGCGGGTCCTACGAGCAGTACTTC.

This chain connects TRBV2 to TRBJ2-5; 8 bases map to TRBD1. V lost 6 bases to trimming and J lost 0 bases; unmatched junction nucleotides: 6. Per germline, CDR1 SNHLY and CDR2 FYNNEI. This CDR3 contains 15 residues. CDR3 in DNA: TGTGCCAGCAGCCAGACAGGGGCGTACCAAGAGACCCAGTACTTC. Encoded protein: CASSQTGAYQETQYF.

V is TRBV27 and J is TRBJ1-4, with 11 bases identical to TRBD1. The CDR3 totals 14 residues. V shed 5 bases and J 10 bases; nucleotides not matched to a gene: 6. Germline V CDR1 and CDR2: MNHEY, SMNVEV (reference sequence). The DNA of the CDR3 is TGTGCCAGCAGTAAGGGACAGGGGGTAGTAAAACTGTTTTTT. Translated: CASSKGQGVVKLFF.

This clone was counted at least ten times. This chain uses TRBV6-2 or TRBV6-3 with TRBJ2-1; TRBD1 matches at 8 bases. This CDR3 is 17 amino acids long. Unmatched junction bases numbered 7, after V lost 2 bases and J lost 1 base. Germline V CDR1 and CDR2: MNHEY, SVGEGT. DNA of the CDR3: TGTGCCAGCAGTTACAGTCAGGGGGCTTCTTCCTACAATGAGCAGTTCTTC. It codes for CASSYSQGASSYNEQFF.

This chain links TRBV13 with TRBJ2-1; 10 bases are a match to TRBD2. Germline values: CDR1 PRHDT, CDR2 FYEKMQ (reference sequence). There are 15 residues in the CDR3. With V trimmed by 3 bases and J by 14 bases, 13 bases remained unmatched. CDR3 region: CASSLGSAAGGRKFF. CDR3 nucleotides: TGTGCCAGCAGCTTGGGTAGTGCAGCGGGGGGGCGTAAGTTCTTC.

This clone was seen only a few times. Other DNA sequences in the same sample also yield this CDR3. The chain combines TRBV5-1 with TRBJ2-5, with 8 bases fitting TRBD2. Germline values: CDR1 SGHRS, CDR2 YFSETQ. The junction had 1 base not matched to a gene; V was cut back by 1 base and J by 5 bases. The CDR3 length is 13 residues. The CDR3 is CASSLPGGETQYF. CDR3 in DNA: TGCGCCAGCAGCTTGCCGGGAGGGGAGACCCAGTACTTC. Using reference TRBV5-1 and TRBJ2-5 for the parts outside the CDR3, the full variable domain is KAGVTQTPRYLIKTRGQQVTLSCSPISGHRSVSWYQQTPGQGLQFLFEYFSETQRNKGNFPGRFSGRQFSNSRSEMNVSTLELGDSALYLCASSLPGGETQYFGPGTRLLVL.

This clone has a single count. The chain couples TRBV12-3 or TRBV12-4 to TRBJ2-7; D is unresolved. Trimming pared 5 bases from V and 9 bases from J, leaving 11 bases between. This CDR3 spans 11 amino acids. The CDR3 region is CASSPSYTQYF. The CDR3 DNA reads as TGTGCCAGCAGTCCGTCCTATACGCAGTACTTC.

The chain combines TRBV3-1 (or the pseudogene TRBV3-2) with TRBJ2-7; no firm D call. Germline V gene lookup returns CDR1 LGHDT and CDR2 YNNKEL (reference sequence). The ends were cut back, 3 bases at V and 6 bases at J, with 21 bases in the middle. This CDR3 comprises 16 residues. The DNA of the CDR3 is TGTGCCAGCAGCCACCTTCTTAGCCCCGCTCGTCGCGAGCAGTACTTC. Encoded protein: CASSHLLSPARREQYF.

The J gene is TRBJ2-7, the V gene TRBV19; TRBD1 agrees at 10 bases. V was pared by 4 bases and J by 3 bases, with 0 bases of the junction left unmatched. Germline assignment: CDR1 LNHDA and CDR2 SQIVND (reference sequence). This CDR3 spans 13 amino acids. CDR3 sequence: CASSRTGGYEQYF. DNA of the CDR3: TGTGCCAGTAGTAGGACAGGGGGCTACGAGCAGTACTTC.

CDR3 region: CASSVRQESSYNEQFF. CDR3 DNA sequence: TGTGCCAGCAGCGTAAGACAGGAGAGCTCCTACAATGAGCAGTTCTTC. The chain recombines TRBV5-4 with TRBJ2-1; D is possibly TRBD1 (6 bases). This CDR3 contains 16 residues. Germline values: CDR1 SGHNT, CDR2 YYREEE (reference sequence). The V gene lost 4 bases and the J gene lost 0 bases, with 14 bases spanning the gap.

The chain carries TRBV7-9 and TRBJ1-6, with 7 bases fitting TRBD1. Germline V gene data show CDR1 as SEHNR and CDR2 as FQNEAQ (reference sequence). The CDR3 is made up of 14 amino acids. The V segment lost 9 bases and the J segment 9 bases; nucleotides outside the gene matches: 11. CDR3: CASSLSQGSSPLHF. The CDR3 coding sequence is TGTGCCAGTAGTTTATCACAGGGGTCTTCACCCCTCCACTTT.

V is TRBV6-5 and J is TRBJ2-7; D may be TRBD2 (7 bases). The CDR3 covers 14 residues. With 7 bases removed from V and 2 bases from J, the gap between germline ends came to 15 bases. The germline CDR1 and CDR2 sequences are MNHEY and SVGAGI. The CDR3: CASTPSGDTYEQYF. The DNA for the CDR3 is TGTGCCAGCACCCCAAGCGGGGACACCTACGAGCAGTACTTC.

The rearrangement uses TRBV19 and TRBJ2-7; the match to TRBD1 covers 9 bases. The CDR3 runs 14 residues. Germline CDR1 LNHDA, CDR2 SQIVND (reference sequence). Losses at the gene ends were 7 bases for V and 3 bases for J; bases not matched to a gene: 7. The CDR3 spells CASTTGTGFYEQYF. The CDR3 nucleotides are TGTGCCAGTACCACCGGGACAGGGTTCTACGAGCAGTACTTC. The full variable domain, with the rest looked up from reference TRBV19 and TRBJ2-7, is DGGITQSPKYLFRKEGQNVTLSCEQNLNHDAMYWYRQDPGQGLRLIYYSQIVNDFQKGDIAEGYSVSREKKESFPLTVTSAQKNPTAFYLCASTTGTGFYEQYFGPGTRLTVT.

Note on this clone: The same CDR3 also results from other DNA sequences found in this sample. The V call is TRBV7-2, the J call TRBJ1-1, with D possibly TRBD1 on 5 matching bases. The CDR3 runs 12 residues. The germline V gene has CDR1 SGHTA and CDR2 FQGNSA. Trimming removed 1 base at V and 10 bases at J, with 10 bases between. The CDR3 bases are TGTGCCAGCAGCTTAGGGTGGGGGGGAGCTTTCTTT. Translation: CASSLGWGGAFF. The full variable domain, with the rest looked up from reference TRBV7-2 and TRBJ1-1, is GAGVSQSPSNKVTEKGKDVELRCDPISGHTALYWYRQSLGQGLEFLIYFQGNSAPDKSGLPSDRFSAERTGGSVSTLTIQRTQQEDSAVYLCASSLGWGGAFFGQGTRLTVV.

The rearrangement uses TRBV3-1 (or the pseudogene TRBV3-2) and TRBJ2-2; the match to TRBD1 covers 8 bases. Per the germline V gene, CDR1 is LGHDT and CDR2 is YNNKEL (reference sequence). The CDR3 contains 17 residues. The V and J ends lost 0 bases and 4 bases, in that order; junction bases with no gene match: 7. CDR3 DNA: TGTGCCAGCAGCCAAGAGCCTTGGACAGGGTCCACCGGGGAGCTGTTTTTT. This sequence encodes CASSQEPWTGSTGELFF.

The gene calls are TRBV2 and TRBJ2-7, with 7 bases matching TRBD1. This CDR3 spans 11 amino acids. After removal of 7 bases from V and 3 bases from J, the junction contained 0 bases not matched to a gene. CDR1 SNHLY and CDR2 FYNNEI come from the germline V gene. The CDR3: CASNRGYEQYF. The CDR3 nucleotides are TGTGCCAGCAACAGGGGCTACGAGCAGTACTTC.